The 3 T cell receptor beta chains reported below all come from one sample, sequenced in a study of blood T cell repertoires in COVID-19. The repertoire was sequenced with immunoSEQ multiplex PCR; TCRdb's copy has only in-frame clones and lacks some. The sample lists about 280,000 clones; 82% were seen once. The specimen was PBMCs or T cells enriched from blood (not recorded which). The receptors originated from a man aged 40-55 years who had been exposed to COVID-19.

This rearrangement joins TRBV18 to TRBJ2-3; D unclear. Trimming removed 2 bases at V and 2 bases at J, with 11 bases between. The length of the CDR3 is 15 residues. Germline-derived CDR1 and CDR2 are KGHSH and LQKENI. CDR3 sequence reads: CASSPSSVPTDTQYF. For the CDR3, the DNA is TGTGCCAGCTCACCATCTAGTGTCCCCACAGATACGCAGTATTTT.

The CDR3 is CASSPGNTIYF. For the CDR3, the DNA is TGTGCCAGCAGCCCGGGAAACACCATATATTTT. V and J are TRBV2 and TRBJ1-3; D remains unclear. V was pared by 6 bases and J by 4 bases, with 4 bases between. This CDR3 region has 11 residues. Germline values: CDR1 SNHLY, CDR2 FYNNEI.

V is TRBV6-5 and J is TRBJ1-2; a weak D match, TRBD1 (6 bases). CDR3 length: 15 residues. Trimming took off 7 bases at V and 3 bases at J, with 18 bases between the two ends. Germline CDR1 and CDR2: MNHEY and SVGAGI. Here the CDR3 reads CASKKREGGYYGYTF. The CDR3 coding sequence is TGTGCCAGCAAGAAGAGGGAGGGGGGGTACTATGGCTACACCTTC.